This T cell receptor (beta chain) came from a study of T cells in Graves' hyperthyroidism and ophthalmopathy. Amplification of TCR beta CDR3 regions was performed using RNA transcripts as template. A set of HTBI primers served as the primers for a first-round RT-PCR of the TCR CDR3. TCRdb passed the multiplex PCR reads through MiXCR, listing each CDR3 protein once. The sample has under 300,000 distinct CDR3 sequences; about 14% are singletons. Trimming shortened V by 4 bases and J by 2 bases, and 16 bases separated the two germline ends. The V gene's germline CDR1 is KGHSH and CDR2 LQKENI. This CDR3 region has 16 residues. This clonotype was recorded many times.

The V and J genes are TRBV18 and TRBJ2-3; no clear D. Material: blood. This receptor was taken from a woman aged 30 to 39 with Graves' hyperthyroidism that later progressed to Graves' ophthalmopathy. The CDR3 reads CASSLETRKPTDTQYF. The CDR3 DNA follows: TGTGCCAGCTCACTCGAGACACGTAAGCCCACAGATACGCAGTATTTT.